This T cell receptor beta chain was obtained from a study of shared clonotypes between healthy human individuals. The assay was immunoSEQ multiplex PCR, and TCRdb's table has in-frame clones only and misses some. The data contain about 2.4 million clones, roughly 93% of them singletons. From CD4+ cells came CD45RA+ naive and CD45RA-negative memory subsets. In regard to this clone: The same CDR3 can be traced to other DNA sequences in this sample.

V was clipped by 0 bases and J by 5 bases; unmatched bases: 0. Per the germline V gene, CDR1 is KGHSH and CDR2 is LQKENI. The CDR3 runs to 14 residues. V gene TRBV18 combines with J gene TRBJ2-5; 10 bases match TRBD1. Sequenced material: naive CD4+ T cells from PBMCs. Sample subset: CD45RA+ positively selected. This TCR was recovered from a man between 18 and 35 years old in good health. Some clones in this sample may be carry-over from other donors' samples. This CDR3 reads CASSPPGQGETQYF. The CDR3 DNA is TGTGCCAGCTCACCACCGGGACAGGGGGAGACCCAGTACTTC.